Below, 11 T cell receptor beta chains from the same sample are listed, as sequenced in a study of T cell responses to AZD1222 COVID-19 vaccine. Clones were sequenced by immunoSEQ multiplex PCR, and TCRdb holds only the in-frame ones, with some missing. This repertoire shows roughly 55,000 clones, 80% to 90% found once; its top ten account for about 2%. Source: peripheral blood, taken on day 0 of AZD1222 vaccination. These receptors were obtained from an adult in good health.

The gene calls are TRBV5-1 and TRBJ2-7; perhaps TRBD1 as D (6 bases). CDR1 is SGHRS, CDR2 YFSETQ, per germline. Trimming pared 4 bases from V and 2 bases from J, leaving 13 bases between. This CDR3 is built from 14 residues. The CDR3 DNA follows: TGCGCCAGCAGCGTGCACAGGGATACCTACGAGCAGTACTTC. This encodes CASSVHRDTYEQYF.

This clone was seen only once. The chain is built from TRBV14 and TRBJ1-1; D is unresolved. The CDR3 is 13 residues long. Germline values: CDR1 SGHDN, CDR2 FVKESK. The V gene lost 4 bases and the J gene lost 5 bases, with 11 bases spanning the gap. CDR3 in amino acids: CASSPLWDTEAFF. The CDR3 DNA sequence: TGTGCCAGCAGCCCCCTGTGGGATACTGAAGCTTTCTTT.

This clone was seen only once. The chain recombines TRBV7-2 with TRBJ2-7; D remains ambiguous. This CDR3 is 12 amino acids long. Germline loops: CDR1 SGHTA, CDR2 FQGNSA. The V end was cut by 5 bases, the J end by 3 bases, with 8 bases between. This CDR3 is CASSPPNYEQYF. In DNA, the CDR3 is TGTGCCAGCAGCCCGCCCAACTACGAGCAGTACTTC.

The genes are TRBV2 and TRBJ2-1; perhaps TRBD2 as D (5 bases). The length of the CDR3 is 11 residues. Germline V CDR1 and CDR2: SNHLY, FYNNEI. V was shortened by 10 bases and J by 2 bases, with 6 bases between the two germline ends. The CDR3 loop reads CATGTYNEQFF. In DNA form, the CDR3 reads TGTGCCACCGGGACCTACAATGAGCAGTTCTTC.

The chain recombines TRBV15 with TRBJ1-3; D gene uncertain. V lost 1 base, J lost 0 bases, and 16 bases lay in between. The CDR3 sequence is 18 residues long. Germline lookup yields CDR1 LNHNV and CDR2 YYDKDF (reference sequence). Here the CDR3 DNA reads TGTGCCACCAGCAGAGCTGTGGGAGCGACGAGCTCTGGAAACACCATATATTTT. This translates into CATSRAVGATSSGNTIYF.

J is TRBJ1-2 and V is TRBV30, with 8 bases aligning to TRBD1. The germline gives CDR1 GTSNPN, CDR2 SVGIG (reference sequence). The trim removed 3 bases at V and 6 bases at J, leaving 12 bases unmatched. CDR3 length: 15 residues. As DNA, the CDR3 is TGTGCCTGGAGGCAGGGGGCGGGAGTATTAGATGGCTACACCTTC. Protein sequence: CAWRQGAGVLDGYTF.

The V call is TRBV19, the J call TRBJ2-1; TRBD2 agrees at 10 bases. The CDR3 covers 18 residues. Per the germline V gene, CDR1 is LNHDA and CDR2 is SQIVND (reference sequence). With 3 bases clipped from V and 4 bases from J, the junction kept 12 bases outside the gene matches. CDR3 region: CASSIRLAGAQNYNEQFF. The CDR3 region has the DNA TGTGCCAGTAGTATTCGGCTAGCGGGAGCCCAAAATTACAATGAGCAGTTCTTC.

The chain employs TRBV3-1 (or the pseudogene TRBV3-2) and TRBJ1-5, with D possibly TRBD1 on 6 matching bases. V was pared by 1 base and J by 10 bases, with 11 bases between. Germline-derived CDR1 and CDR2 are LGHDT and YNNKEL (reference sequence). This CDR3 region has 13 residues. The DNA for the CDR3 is TGTGCCAGCAGCCAAGTAGGGGGGGAACCCCAGCATTTT. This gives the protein CASSQVGGEPQHF.

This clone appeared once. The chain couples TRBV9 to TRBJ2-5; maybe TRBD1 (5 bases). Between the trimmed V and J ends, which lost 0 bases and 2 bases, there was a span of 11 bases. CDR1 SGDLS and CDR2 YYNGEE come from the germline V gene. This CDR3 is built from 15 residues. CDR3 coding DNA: TGTGCCAGCAGCGTAGCACTACAGGCACAAGAGACCCAGTACTTC. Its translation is CASSVALQAQETQYF.

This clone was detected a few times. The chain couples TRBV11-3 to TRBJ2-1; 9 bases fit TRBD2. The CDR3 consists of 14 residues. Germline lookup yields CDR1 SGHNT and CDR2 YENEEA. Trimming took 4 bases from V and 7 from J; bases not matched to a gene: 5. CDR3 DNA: TGTGCCAGCAGCTCCTTAGCGGGAGCAAATGAGCAGTTCTTC. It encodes CASSSLAGANEQFF.

The CDR3 DNA follows: TGTGCCAGCTCACCCGAGAAATTAGCGGGAGTGAACAATGAGCAGTTCTTC. This sequence encodes CASSPEKLAGVNNEQFF. The chain couples TRBV18 to TRBJ2-1; TRBD2 aligns across 9 bases. The trim removed 3 bases at V and 5 bases at J, leaving 11 bases unmatched. The CDR3 consists of 17 residues. Germline lookup yields CDR1 KGHSH and CDR2 LQKENI.